A single sample gave rise to the 32 T cell receptor beta chains below, sequenced in a study of shared clonotypes between healthy human individuals. Produced via immunoSEQ multiplex PCR; TCRdb's table is partial and in-frame only. In the table there are fewer than 1.8 million clones, approximately 98.5% of which are singletons. Input material: naive CD4+ T cells sorted from blood. This sample's subset: CD45RA+ positively selected. The receptors originated from a young man in good health.

The chain recombines TRBV15 with TRBJ2-3; 7 bases are a match to TRBD2. This CDR3 is built from 16 residues. Per the germline V gene, CDR1 is LNHNV and CDR2 is YYDKDF (reference sequence). Germline trimming cut 0 bases from V and 6 bases from J; bases unmatched to any gene: 9. The CDR3 here is CATSRDPGGGPDTQYF. The CDR3 nucleotides are TGTGCCACCAGCAGAGATCCTGGGGGAGGGCCTGATACGCAGTATTTT.

In this sample, this clone turned up once. The rearrangement links TRBV5-6 to TRBJ1-2; TRBD1 might be the D (6 bases). The V gene lost 4 bases and the J gene lost 4 bases, with 11 bases spanning the gap. The germline V gene encodes CDR1 SGHDT and CDR2 YYEEEE. This CDR3 region has 13 residues. The CDR3 nucleotides read TGTGCCAGCAGCGTAGGACAGACCTATGGCTACACCTTC. This codes for CASSVGQTYGYTF.

The chain has TRBV6-1 and TRBJ1-5, with D unclear. Trimming took off 3 bases at V and 3 bases at J, with 15 bases between the two ends. The V gene's germline CDR1 is MNHNS and CDR2 SASEGT. This CDR3 has 16 residues. CDR3 DNA sequence: TGTGCCAGCAGTGAGGGCTTTCTAGGGTTCAATCAGCCCCAGCATTTT. It specifies CASSEGFLGFNQPQHF.

The chain uses TRBV25-1 and TRBJ1-5; D is possibly TRBD1 (6 bases). This CDR3 has 17 amino acids. The V end was cut by 3 bases, the J end by 4 bases, with 19 bases between. Germline V gene sequence: CDR1 MGHDK, CDR2 SYGVNS. The CDR3, as DNA: TGTGCCAGCAGTGAGGGGGAGGGCCACGGGACAAATCAGCCCCAGCATTTT. It specifies CASSEGEGHGTNQPQHF.

This rearrangement joins TRBV7-3 to TRBJ2-2; D not certain. CDR1 and CDR2 (germline): SGHTA, FQGTGA. Trimming removed 2 bases at V and 1 base at J, with 5 bases between. This CDR3 is 14 amino acids long. As DNA, the CDR3 is TGTGCCAGCAGCTTAGATGGGAACACCGGGGAGCTGTTTTTT. Encoded protein: CASSLDGNTGELFF.

This rearrangement joins TRBV4-1 to TRBJ2-7; 7 bases are a match to TRBD1. Per the germline V gene, CDR1 is MGHRA and CDR2 is YSYEKL. Trimming at V came to 1 base and at J to 2 bases, leaving 2 bases not matched to a gene. This CDR3 comprises 14 residues. The CDR3 nucleotides are TGCGCCAGCAGCCAAGCTCAGGGGGCCTACGAGCAGTACTTC. Protein sequence: CASSQAQGAYEQYF.

A single count supports this clone. Other DNA variants within this sample encode the same CDR3. Here the CDR3 reads CASSLPGQTYEQYF. The DNA of the CDR3 is TGCGCCAGCAGCTTACCGGGACAGACCTACGAGCAGTACTTC. The chain combines TRBV5-1 with TRBJ2-7; TRBD1 matches at 7 bases. This CDR3 comprises 14 residues. V lost 2 bases and J lost 2; bases outside the gene matches: 4. Germline assignment: CDR1 SGHRS and CDR2 YFSETQ.

The J gene is TRBJ2-3, the V gene TRBV11-3, with 8 nucleotides matching TRBD2. Looked up from germline, CDR1 is SGHNT and CDR2 is YENEEA. With 2 bases clipped from V and 2 bases from J, the junction kept 3 bases outside the gene matches. This CDR3 comprises 15 residues. The CDR3 coding sequence is TGTGCCAGCAGCTTAACGGGAGGGAACACAGATACGCAGTATTTT. Translation gives CASSLTGGNTDTQYF.

The chain is built from TRBV5-1 and TRBJ2-2; possible D gene TRBD1, 5 bases. The CDR3 is made up of 14 amino acids. The germline V gene has CDR1 SGHRS and CDR2 YFSETQ. Trimming took 4 bases from V and 6 from J, leaving 13 bases between them. CDR3 DNA: TGCGCCAGCAGCCCACAACAAGGGGCCGGGGAGCTGTTTTTT. It translates to CASSPQQGAGELFF. Filled out from reference TRBV5-1 and TRBJ2-2, the complete variable domain reads KAGVTQTPRYLIKTRGQQVTLSCSPISGHRSVSWYQQTPGQGLQFLFEYFSETQRNKGNFPGRFSGRQFSNSRSEMNVSTLELGDSALYLCASSPQQGAGELFFGEGSRLTVL.

V usage is TRBV11-3 and J usage is TRBJ2-7, with D perhaps TRBD1 (6 bases). In germline, CDR1 is SGHNT, CDR2 YENEEA. This CDR3 is 13 amino acids long. V dropped 5 bases and J dropped 5 bases, with 13 bases sitting between them. CDR3 residues: CASSPNRDNEQYF. In DNA, the CDR3 is TGTGCCAGCAGCCCGAACAGGGACAACGAGCAGTACTTC.

This chain uses TRBV5-1 with TRBJ2-2, with D perhaps TRBD1 (6 bases). Germline CDR1 SGHRS, CDR2 YFSETQ. The CDR3 consists of 15 residues. Between the trimmed V and J ends, which lost 3 bases and 2 bases, there was a span of 11 bases. The CDR3 here is CASSSGQFNTGELFF. DNA of the CDR3: TGCGCCAGCAGCTCTGGACAGTTCAACACCGGGGAGCTGTTTTTT.

The J gene is TRBJ2-1, the V gene TRBV5-5; 8 nucleotides line up with TRBD1. V trimming: 4 bases; J trimming: 1 base; junction bases outside the gene matches: 10. This CDR3 comprises 17 residues. Germline lookup yields CDR1 SGHKS and CDR2 YYEKEE (reference sequence). The CDR3 nucleotides read TGTGCCAGCAGCCTAACCGGGACAGGATATTCCTACAATGAGCAGTTCTTC. Its translation: CASSLTGTGYSYNEQFF.

The chain uses TRBV6-5 and TRBJ1-5; D call uncertain. V lost 5 bases, J lost 5 bases, and 10 bases lay in between. Germline V lookup: CDR1 MNHEY, CDR2 SVGAGI. CDR3 size: 13 residues. CDR3 residues: CASSQRRDQPQHF. The CDR3 bases are TGTGCCAGCAGTCAACGACGGGATCAGCCCCAGCATTTT.

Of note for this clone: Other DNA sequences in the sample encode the same CDR3. The V call is TRBV7-2, the J call TRBJ2-7, with D uncertain. CDR1 is SGHTA, CDR2 FQGNSA, per germline. V lost 5 bases, J lost 3 bases, and 5 bases lay in between. The length of the CDR3 is 11 residues. The CDR3 reads CASSALYEQYF. CDR3 DNA sequence: TGTGCCAGCAGCGCTCTCTACGAGCAGTACTTC.

This sequence joins TRBV18 and TRBJ2-6; 12 bases map to TRBD2. This CDR3 is built from 18 residues. The V gene's germline CDR1 is KGHSH and CDR2 LQKENI. Germline trimming cut 2 bases from V and 1 base from J; bases unmatched to any gene: 3. The CDR3 reads CASSPKTSGSSGANVLTF. In DNA form, the CDR3 reads TGTGCCAGCTCACCAAAGACTAGCGGGAGTTCTGGGGCCAACGTCCTGACTTTC.

The chain recombines TRBV14 with TRBJ2-7, with D perhaps TRBD1 (6 bases). V was pared by 4 bases and J by 3 bases, with 10 bases between. Germline V CDR1 and CDR2: SGHDN, FVKESK. The CDR3 loop spans 13 amino acids. The CDR3 coding sequence is TGTGCCAGCAGCCCACGGGACATCTACGAGCAGTACTTC. Encoded protein: CASSPRDIYEQYF.

The V gene is TRBV9, the J gene TRBJ2-7; TRBD1 aligns across 8 bases. Trimming cost V 2 bases and J 3 bases; bases outside gene matches: 7. CDR3 size: 15 residues. The germline V gene has CDR1 SGDLS and CDR2 YYNGEE. For the CDR3, the DNA is TGTGCCAGCAGCGTGGGACAGGATCCCTTCTACGAGCAGTACTTC. Translating it yields CASSVGQDPFYEQYF.

The CDR3 reads CASSQGRAPGANVLTF. DNA of the CDR3: TGTGCCAGCAGTCAGGGACGGGCCCCTGGGGCCAACGTCCTGACTTTC. V and J are TRBV28 and TRBJ2-6; the D gene could be TRBD1 or TRBD2 (5 bases each). The V gene lost 5 bases and the J gene lost 2 bases, with 13 bases spanning the gap. CDR3 length: 16 residues. Germline values: CDR1 MDHEN, CDR2 SYDVKM.

This chain connects TRBV10-3 to TRBJ2-7, with 7 positions matching TRBD2. The germline CDR1 and CDR2 sequences are ENHRY and SYGVKD. V lost 7 bases to trimming and J lost 3 bases; unmatched junction nucleotides: 15. The CDR3 sequence is 16 residues long. Here the CDR3 DNA reads TGTGCCATCAAGGAGGCGGGAGCCAAACTCAACTACGAGCAGTACTTC. Protein product: CAIKEAGAKLNYEQYF.

V is TRBV29-1 and J is TRBJ2-2; perhaps TRBD2 as D (5 bases). Germline CDR1 SQVTM, CDR2 ANQGSEA. With 3 bases removed from V and 2 bases from J, the gap between germline ends came to 13 bases. This CDR3 spans 15 amino acids. The CDR3 DNA reads TGCAGCGTTGATACTAGTAGGGCCAACACCGGGGAGCTGTTTTTT. Protein: CSVDTSRANTGELFF.

This sequence joins TRBV7-6 and TRBJ2-7; D is uncertain. V gave up 1 base and J gave up 0 bases, with 10 bases separating them. The CDR3 is made up of 15 amino acids. Germline lookup yields CDR1 SGHVS and CDR2 FNYEAQ. CDR3 residues: CASSLVAETSYEQYF. In DNA form, the CDR3 reads TGTGCCAGCAGCTTAGTGGCAGAAACCTCCTACGAGCAGTACTTC.

The CDR3 DNA is TGTGCCAGCAGTTTCGAACCCCTCCGACTAGCGGGAGTAAGCAATGAGCAGTTCTTC. Protein: CASSFEPLRLAGVSNEQFF. The chain joins TRBV27 to TRBJ2-1, with 12 bases fitting TRBD2. The CDR3 totals 19 residues. Trimming removed 3 bases from V and 6 bases from J; junction bases left unmatched: 15. CDR1 is MNHEY, CDR2 SMNVEV, per germline (reference sequence).

The chain links TRBV7-6 to TRBJ2-1; 11 bases are shared with TRBD2. V was clipped by 4 bases and J by 5 bases; unmatched bases: 13. The CDR3 covers 18 residues. Germline-derived CDR1 and CDR2 are SGHVS and FNYEAQ. CDR3 region: CASSSPTSGKWANNEQFF. The CDR3 DNA sequence: TGTGCCAGCAGCTCGCCGACTAGCGGGAAGTGGGCGAACAATGAGCAGTTCTTC.

V gene TRBV9 combines with J gene TRBJ2-2; 10 bases are shared with TRBD1. CDR1 SGDLS and CDR2 YYNGEE come from the germline V gene. Trimming took 4 bases from V and 4 from J; bases not matched to a gene: 4. This CDR3 is built from 15 residues. Written as DNA, the CDR3 is TGTGCCAGCAGCCCCCGGGACAGGGGCACCGGGGAGCTGTTTTTT. It encodes CASSPRDRGTGELFF.

The rearrangement links TRBV4-1 to TRBJ2-7; 12 nucleotides agree with TRBD2. The CDR3 extends over 15 amino acids. Germline CDR1 and CDR2: MGHRA and YSYEKL. The junction had 1 base not matched to a gene; V was cut back by 2 bases and J by 2 bases. The CDR3 nucleotides read TGCGCCAGCAGCCAAACTAGCGGGAGGACCTACGAGCAGTACTTC. It yields the protein CASSQTSGRTYEQYF.

The gene calls are TRBV2 and TRBJ1-2, with 7 bases aligning to TRBD1. The CDR3 sequence is 12 residues long. Germline-derived CDR1 and CDR2 are SNHLY and FYNNEI. J lost 8 bases, V lost 8 bases, and 8 bases had no gene match. The CDR3 loop is CASSGQREGYTF. In nucleotides, the CDR3 is TGTGCCAGCTCGGGACAGCGGGAAGGCTACACCTTC.

The chain has TRBV18 and TRBJ1-1; 8 bases line up with TRBD1. V gave up 5 bases and J gave up 5 bases; unmatched junction bases: 4. The CDR3 spans 13 residues. Per germline, CDR1 KGHSH and CDR2 LQKENI. The DNA of the CDR3 is TGTGCCAGCTCAGCGACAGGGGTAACTGAAGCTTTCTTT. Residues: CASSATGVTEAFF.

Comment on this clone: A junction boundary mismatches the germline segment, possibly from a read error. This chain links TRBV2 with TRBJ2-7; D possibly matches TRBD1 or TRBD2 (6 bases each). Germline values: CDR1 SNHLY, CDR2 FYNNEI. The CDR3 spans 15 residues. This CDR3 reads CASRRGAGNSDEQYF. Here the CDR3 DNA reads TGTGCCAGCAGGAGGGGGGCAGGGAACTCCGACGAGCAGTACTTC.

Only one count was recorded for this clone. In the same sample, other DNA sequences code for this CDR3. The chain uses TRBV5-1 and TRBJ1-1; 9 nucleotides align to TRBD1. CDR1 and CDR2 (germline): SGHRS, YFSETQ. The J segment lost 4 bases and the V segment lost 4 bases, leaving 5 bases of the junction unmatched. This CDR3 region has 14 residues. CDR3 DNA sequence: TGCGCCAGCAGCAGGGGACAGGGAGGCACTGAAGCTTTCTTT. Protein product: CASSRGQGGTEAFF.

The chain recombines TRBV5-4 with TRBJ2-3; the D is unclear. CDR3 length: 16 amino acids. Germline CDR1 SGHNT, CDR2 YYREEE (reference sequence). V shed 0 bases and J shed 1 base, with 12 bases lying between them. The CDR3 is CASSLAGGPRTDTQYF. The CDR3 DNA follows: TGTGCCAGCAGCTTGGCCGGCGGTCCTCGCACAGATACGCAGTATTTT.

The chain couples TRBV2 to TRBJ2-7, with D possibly matching TRBD1 (5 bases). This CDR3 contains 14 residues. V shed 4 bases and J shed 2 bases, with 12 bases lying between them. Germline V gives CDR1 SNHLY, CDR2 FYNNEI. The CDR3 coding sequence is TGTGCCAGCAGTGGTCGACAGACCACCTACGAGCAGTACTTC. As protein: CASSGRQTTYEQYF.

The J gene is TRBJ1-4, the V gene TRBV7-9; the D is unclear. Trimming removed 3 bases at V and 0 bases at J, with 5 bases between. The germline V gene has CDR1 SEHNR and CDR2 FQNEAQ (reference sequence). This CDR3 has 14 amino acids. The CDR3 region has the DNA TGTGCCAGCAGCTTCAGTTCAACTAATGAAAAACTGTTTTTT. Residues: CASSFSSTNEKLFF. Complete variable domain (other parts from reference TRBV7-9 and TRBJ1-4): DTGVSQNPRHKITKRGQNVTFRCDPISEHNRLYWYRQTLGQGPEFLTYFQNEAQLEKSRLLSDRFSAERPKGSFSTLEIQRTEQGDSAMYLCASSFSSTNEKLFFGSGTQLSVL.